Listed below are T cell receptor beta chains from one sample, sequenced in a study of T cell responses to AZD1222 COVID-19 vaccine. Assay used: immunoSEQ multiplex PCR; TCRdb lists only in-frame clones, some missing. The table records around 200,000 clones, approximately 91% of them present only once. The sample in question was peripheral blood, obtained on day 0 of AZD1222 vaccination. These receptor sequences come from an adult in good health. Each CDR3 is given with its conserved first and last residue. Each record gives: J gene, clone size, V gene, D gene, CDR3 protein, CDR3 DNA. D genes are given only for firm matches. Clone size is shown for a subset of rows, as once, few, many or a class of expanded clone.

>TRBJ2-1|once|TRBV18|-
CASSPMAGTSVAEQFF
TGTGCCAGCTCACCAATGGCCGGGACAAGCGTCGCTGAGCAGTTCTTC
>TRBJ2-5|-|TRBV10-3|-
CAISDEETQYF
TGTGCCATCAGTGATGAGGAGACCCAGTACTTC
>TRBJ1-4|once|TRBV2|TRBD1
CASKQGGNEKLFF
TGTGCCAGCAAACAGGGGGGGAATGAAAAACTGTTTTTT
>TRBJ2-5|-|TRBV4-3|-
CASSQALGYQETQYF
TGCGCCAGCAGCCAAGCCCTGGGGTACCAAGAGACCCAGTACTTC
>TRBJ2-1|few|TRBV4-2|TRBD2
CASSQDGGRAGSNEQFF
TGTGCCAGCAGCCAAGATGGGGGGAGGGCCGGGTCCAATGAGCAGTTCTTC
>TRBJ2-7|-|TRBV4-2|-
CASSQEYELAEQYF
TGTGCCAGCAGCCAAGAGTACGAACTAGCCGAGCAGTACTTC
>TRBJ2-1|-|TRBV6-5|TRBD2
CASSYLTSGRANEQFF
TGTGCCAGCAGTTACCTCACAAGCGGGAGGGCCAACGAGCAGTTCTTC
>TRBJ2-7|once|TRBV20-1|TRBD1
CSASRRTGLFEQYF
TGCAGTGCTAGTCGTAGGACAGGACTCTTTGAGCAGTACTTC
>TRBJ2-1|-|TRBV29-1|-
CSVEDKSSYNEQFF
TGCAGCGTTGAAGACAAGAGCTCCTACAATGAGCAGTTCTTC
>TRBJ2-7|few|TRBV6-5|TRBD1
CASSHGQGSSYEQYF
TGTGCCAGCAGCCACGGACAGGGGAGCTCCTACGAGCAGTACTTC
>TRBJ1-2|-|TRBV3-1/TRBV3-2|TRBD1
CASSRDREVNYGYTF
TGTGCCAGCAGCCGGGACAGGGAAGTCAACTATGGCTACACCTTC
>TRBJ1-1|-|TRBV5-1|-
CASSRTMNTEAFF
TGCGCCAGCAGCCGAACTATGAACACTGAAGCTTTCTTT
>TRBJ2-1|-|TRBV3-1/TRBV3-2|-
CASSPRSISYNEQFF
TGTGCCAGCAGCCCCCGTTCAATATCCTACAATGAGCAGTTCTTC
>TRBJ1-6|once|TRBV28|-
CASSLFYQRSNSPLHF
TGTGCCAGCAGTTTATTCTACCAGCGGTCGAATTCACCCCTCCACTTT
>TRBJ2-7|-|TRBV5-1|TRBD1
CASSWDSSDLYEQYF
TGCGCCAGCAGTTGGGACAGCTCCGACCTCTACGAGCAGTACTTC
>TRBJ2-1|-|TRBV11-2|TRBD2
CASSKREGLNEQFF
TGTGCCAGCAGCAAGCGGGAGGGCCTTAATGAGCAGTTCTTC
>TRBJ2-1|few|TRBV6-6|-
CASSYRLETYNEQFF
TGTGCCAGCAGTTATCGACTAGAGACCTACAATGAGCAGTTCTTC
>TRBJ1-1|-|TRBV4-2|-
CASSPADRNTEAFF
TGTGCCAGCAGCCCGGCGGACAGGAACACTGAAGCTTTCTTT
>TRBJ2-3|-|TRBV11-2|-
CASSNPSRQPDTQYF
TGTGCCAGCAGCAACCCCTCGAGACAGCCAGATACGCAGTATTTT
>TRBJ1-2|-|TRBV18|-
CASSQNDGNYGYTF
TGTGCCAGCTCACAGAATGACGGTAACTATGGCTACACCTTC
>TRBJ2-1|-|TRBV6-1|TRBD2
CASSDRREGRDEQFF
TGTGCCAGCAGTGACAGGCGGGAGGGCCGGGATGAGCAGTTCTTC
>TRBJ1-3|-|TRBV3-1/TRBV3-2|-
CASTTILDSGNTIYF
TGTGCCAGCACCACTATACTGGACTCTGGAAACACCATATATTTT
>TRBJ2-5|once|TRBV5-8|-
CASSLRTGRGTQYF
TGTGCCAGCAGCTTGCGTACGGGACGGGGGACCCAGTACTTC
>TRBJ1-4|-|TRBV4-2|-
CASSRAATNEKLFF
TGTGCCAGCAGCCGTGCGGCAACTAATGAAAAACTGTTTTTT
>TRBJ2-1|-|TRBV3-1/TRBV3-2|-
CASSPQFLYSEQFF
TGTGCCAGCAGCCCTCAGTTTCTCTATAGTGAGCAGTTCTTC
>TRBJ1-2|-|TRBV20-1|TRBD1
CSAGQGNGYTF
TGCAGTGCTGGACAGGGGAATGGCTACACCTTC